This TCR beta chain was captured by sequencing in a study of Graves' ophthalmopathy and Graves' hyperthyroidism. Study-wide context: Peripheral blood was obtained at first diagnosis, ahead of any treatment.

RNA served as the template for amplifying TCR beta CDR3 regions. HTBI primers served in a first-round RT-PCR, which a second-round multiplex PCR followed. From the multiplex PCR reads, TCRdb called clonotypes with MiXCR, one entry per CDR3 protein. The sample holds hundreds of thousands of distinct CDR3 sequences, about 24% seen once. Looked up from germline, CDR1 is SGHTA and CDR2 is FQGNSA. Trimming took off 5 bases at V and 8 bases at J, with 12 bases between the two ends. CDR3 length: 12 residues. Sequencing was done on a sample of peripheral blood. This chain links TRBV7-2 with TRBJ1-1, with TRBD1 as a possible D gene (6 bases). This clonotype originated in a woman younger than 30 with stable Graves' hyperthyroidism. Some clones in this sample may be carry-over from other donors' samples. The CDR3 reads CASSQMGAEAFF. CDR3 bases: TGTGCCAGCAGCCAAATGGGGGCGGAAGCTTTCTTT.